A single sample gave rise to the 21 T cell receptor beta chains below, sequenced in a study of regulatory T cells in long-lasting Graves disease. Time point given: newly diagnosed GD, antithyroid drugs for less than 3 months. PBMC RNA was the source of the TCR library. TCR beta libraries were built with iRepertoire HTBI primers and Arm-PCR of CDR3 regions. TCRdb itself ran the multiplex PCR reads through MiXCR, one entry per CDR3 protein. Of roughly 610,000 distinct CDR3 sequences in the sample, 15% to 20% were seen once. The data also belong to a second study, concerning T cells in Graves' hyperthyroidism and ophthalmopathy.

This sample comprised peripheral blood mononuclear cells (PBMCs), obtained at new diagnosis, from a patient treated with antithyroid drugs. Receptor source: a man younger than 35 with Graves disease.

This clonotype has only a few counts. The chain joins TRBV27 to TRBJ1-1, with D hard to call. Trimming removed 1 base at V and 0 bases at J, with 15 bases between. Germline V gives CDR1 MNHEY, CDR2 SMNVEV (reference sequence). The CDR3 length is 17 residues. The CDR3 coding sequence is TGTGCCAGCAGTTTATTCGCGTCGTCGGGAGTGAACACTGAAGCTTTCTTT. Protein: CASSLFASSGVNTEAFF.

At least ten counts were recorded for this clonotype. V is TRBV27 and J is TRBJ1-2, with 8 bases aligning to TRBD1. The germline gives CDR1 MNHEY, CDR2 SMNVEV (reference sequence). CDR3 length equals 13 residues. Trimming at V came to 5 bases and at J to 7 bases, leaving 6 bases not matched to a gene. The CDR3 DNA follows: TGTGCCAGCAGTACCGGACAGGGACCTGGCTACACCTTC. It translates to CASSTGQGPGYTF.

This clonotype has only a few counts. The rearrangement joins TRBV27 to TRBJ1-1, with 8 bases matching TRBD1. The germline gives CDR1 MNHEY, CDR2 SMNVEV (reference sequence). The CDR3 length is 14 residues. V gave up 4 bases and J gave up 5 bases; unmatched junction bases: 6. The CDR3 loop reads CASSYQGAITEAFF. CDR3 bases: TGTGCCAGCAGTTATCAGGGGGCGATTACTGAAGCTTTCTTT.

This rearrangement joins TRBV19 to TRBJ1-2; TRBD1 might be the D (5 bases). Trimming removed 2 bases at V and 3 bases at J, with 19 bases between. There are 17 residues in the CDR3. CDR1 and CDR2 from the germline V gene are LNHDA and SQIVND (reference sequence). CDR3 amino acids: CASSIISPEGPDYGYTF. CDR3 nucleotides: TGTGCCAGTAGTATAATCTCCCCGGAGGGGCCGGACTATGGCTACACCTTC.

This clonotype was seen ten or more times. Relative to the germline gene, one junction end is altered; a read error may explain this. DNA for the CDR3: TGTGCCAGCAGCTTACTAGCGGATACGCAGTATTTT. Protein: CASSLLADTQYF. The chain employs TRBV5-1 and TRBJ2-3; the match to TRBD2 covers 7 bases. The germline V gene has CDR1 SGHRS and CDR2 YFSETQ. The CDR3 is made up of 12 amino acids.

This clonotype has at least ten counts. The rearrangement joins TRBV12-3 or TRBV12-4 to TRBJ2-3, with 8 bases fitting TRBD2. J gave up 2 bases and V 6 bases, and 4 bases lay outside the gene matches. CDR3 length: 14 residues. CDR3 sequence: CASRVAGNTDTQYF. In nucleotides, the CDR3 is TGTGCCAGCAGAGTAGCGGGAAACACAGATACGCAGTATTTT.

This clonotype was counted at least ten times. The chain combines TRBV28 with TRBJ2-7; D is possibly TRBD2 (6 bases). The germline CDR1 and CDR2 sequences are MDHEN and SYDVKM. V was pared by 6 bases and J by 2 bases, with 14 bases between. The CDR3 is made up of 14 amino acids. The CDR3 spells CASRGGLMTYEQYF. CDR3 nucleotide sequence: TGTGCCAGCAGGGGAGGACTCATGACCTACGAGCAGTACTTC. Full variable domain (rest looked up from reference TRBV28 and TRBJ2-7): DVKVTQSSRYLVKRTGEKVFLECVQDMDHENMFWYRQDPGLGLRLIYFSYDVKMKEKGDIPEGYSVSREKKERFSLILESASTNQTSMYLCASRGGLMTYEQYFGPGTRLTVT.

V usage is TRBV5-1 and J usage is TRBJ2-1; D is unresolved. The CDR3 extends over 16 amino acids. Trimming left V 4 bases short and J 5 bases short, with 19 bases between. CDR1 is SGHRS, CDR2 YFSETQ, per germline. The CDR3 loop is CASSMTFLAGNNEQFF. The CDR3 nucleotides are TGCGCCAGCAGCATGACCTTCTTAGCAGGAAACAATGAGCAGTTCTTC. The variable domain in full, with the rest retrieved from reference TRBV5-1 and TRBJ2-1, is KAGVTQTPRYLIKTRGQQVTLSCSPISGHRSVSWYQQTPGQGLQFLFEYFSETQRNKGNFPGRFSGRQFSNSRSEMNVSTLELGDSALYLCASSMTFLAGNNEQFFGPGTRLTVL.

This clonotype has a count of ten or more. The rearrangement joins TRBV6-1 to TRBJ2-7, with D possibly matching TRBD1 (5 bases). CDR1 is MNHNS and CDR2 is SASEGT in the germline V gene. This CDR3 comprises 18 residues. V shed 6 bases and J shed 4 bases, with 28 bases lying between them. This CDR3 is CASRGQGRASGKTYEQYF. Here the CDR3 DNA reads TGTGCCAGCAGGGGCCAGGGCAGGGCATCCGGCAAAACTTACGAGCAGTACTTC.

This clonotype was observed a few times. CDR3: CASSVAAGVYNEQFF. The DNA for the CDR3 is TGTGCCAGCAGCGTAGCAGCGGGGGTGTACAATGAGCAGTTCTTC. The chain joins TRBV9 to TRBJ2-1, with 8 nucleotides matching TRBD2. J gave up 4 bases and V 0 bases, and 3 bases lay outside the gene matches. CDR1 is SGDLS and CDR2 is YYNGEE in the germline V gene. The CDR3 is made up of 15 amino acids. The full variable domain, its missing parts supplied by reference TRBV9 and TRBJ2-1, is DSGVTQTPKHLITATGQRVTLRCSPRSGDLSVYWYQQSLDQGLQFLIQYYNGEERAKGNILERFSAQQFPDLHSELNLSSLELGDSALYFCASSVAAGVYNEQFFGPGTRLTVL.

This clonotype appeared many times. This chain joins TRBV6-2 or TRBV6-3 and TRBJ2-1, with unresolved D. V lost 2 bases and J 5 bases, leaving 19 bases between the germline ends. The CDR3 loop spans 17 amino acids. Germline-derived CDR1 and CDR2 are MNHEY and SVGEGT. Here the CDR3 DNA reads TGTGCCAGCAGTTACGGTTTTAGAGTCCGTTCAAACAATGAGCAGTTCTTC. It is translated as CASSYGFRVRSNNEQFF.

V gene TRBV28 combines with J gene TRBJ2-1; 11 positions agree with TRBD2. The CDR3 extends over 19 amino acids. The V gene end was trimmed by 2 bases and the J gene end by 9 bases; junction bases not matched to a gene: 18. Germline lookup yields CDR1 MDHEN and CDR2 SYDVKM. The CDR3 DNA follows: TGTGCCAGCAGTTTAGGCAGGTTCACGACTAGCGGGATTTCCCCTGAGCAGTTCTTC. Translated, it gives CASSLGRFTTSGISPEQFF.

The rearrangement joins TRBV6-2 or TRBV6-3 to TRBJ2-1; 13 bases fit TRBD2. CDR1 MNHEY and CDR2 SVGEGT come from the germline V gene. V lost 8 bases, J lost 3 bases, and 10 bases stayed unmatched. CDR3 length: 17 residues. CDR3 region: CASEGTSGVFIYNEQFF. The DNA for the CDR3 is TGTGCCAGCGAGGGGACTAGCGGGGTATTTATCTACAATGAGCAGTTCTTC.

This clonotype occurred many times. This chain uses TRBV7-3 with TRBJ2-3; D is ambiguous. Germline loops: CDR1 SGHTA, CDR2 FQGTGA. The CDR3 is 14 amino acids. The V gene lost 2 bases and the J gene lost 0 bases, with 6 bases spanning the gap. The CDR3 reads CASSLVGSTDTQYF. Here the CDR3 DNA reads TGTGCCAGCAGCTTAGTGGGAAGCACAGATACGCAGTATTTT.

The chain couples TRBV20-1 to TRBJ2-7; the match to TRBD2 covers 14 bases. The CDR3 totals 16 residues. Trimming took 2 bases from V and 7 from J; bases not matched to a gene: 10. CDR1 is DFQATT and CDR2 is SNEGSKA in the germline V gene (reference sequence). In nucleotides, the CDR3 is TGCAGTGCTAGACACGGGACTAGCGGGAGAACGGGTGAGCAGTACTTC. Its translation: CSARHGTSGRTGEQYF.

CDR3: CASSYPPPKDSYNSPLHF. DNA for the CDR3: TGTGCCAGCAGTTACCCCCCCCCCAAGGACTCCTATAATTCACCCCTCCACTTT. V gene TRBV6-5 combines with J gene TRBJ1-6; D call uncertain. This CDR3 has 18 residues. With 2 bases removed from V and 0 bases from J, the gap between germline ends came to 14 bases. Germline loops: CDR1 MNHEY, CDR2 SVGAGI.

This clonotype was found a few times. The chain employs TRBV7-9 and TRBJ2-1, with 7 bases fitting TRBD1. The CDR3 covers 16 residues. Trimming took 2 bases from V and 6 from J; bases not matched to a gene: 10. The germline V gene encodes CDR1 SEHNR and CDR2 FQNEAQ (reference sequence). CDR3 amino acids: CASSLTGQGVRNEQFF. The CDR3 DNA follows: TGTGCCAGCAGCTTAACTGGGCAGGGGGTACGCAATGAGCAGTTCTTC.

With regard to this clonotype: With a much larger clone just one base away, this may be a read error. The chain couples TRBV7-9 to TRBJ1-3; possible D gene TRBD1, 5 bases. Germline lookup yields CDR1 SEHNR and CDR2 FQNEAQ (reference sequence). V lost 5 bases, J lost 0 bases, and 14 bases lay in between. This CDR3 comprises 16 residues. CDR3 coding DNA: TGTGCCAGCAGCCAAGTACAGGCGATCTCTGGAAACACCATATATTTT. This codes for CASSQVQAISGNTIYF. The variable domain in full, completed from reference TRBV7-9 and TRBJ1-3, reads DTGVSQNPRHKITKRGQNVTFRCDPISEHNRLYWYRQTLGQGPEFLTYFQNEAQLEKSRLLSDRFSAERPKGSFSTLEIQRTEQGDSAMYLCASSQVQAISGNTIYFGEGSWLTVV.

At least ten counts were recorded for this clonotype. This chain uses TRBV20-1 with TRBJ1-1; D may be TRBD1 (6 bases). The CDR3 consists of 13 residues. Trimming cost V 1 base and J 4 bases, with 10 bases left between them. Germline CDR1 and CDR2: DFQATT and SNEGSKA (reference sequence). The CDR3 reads CSARARGFTEAFF. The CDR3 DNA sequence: TGCAGTGCTAGAGCCAGGGGATTCACTGAAGCTTTCTTT.

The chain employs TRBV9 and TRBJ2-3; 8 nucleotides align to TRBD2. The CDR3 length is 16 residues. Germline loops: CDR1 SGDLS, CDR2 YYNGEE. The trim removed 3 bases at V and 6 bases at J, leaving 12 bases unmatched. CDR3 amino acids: CASSEMAAGGWDTQYF. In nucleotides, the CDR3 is TGTGCCAGCAGCGAGATGGCTGCGGGAGGATGGGATACGCAGTATTTT.

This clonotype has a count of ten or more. The CDR3 bases are TGTGCCAGCTCACCATGGGGGACTAGCGGGAGTTACGAGCAGTACTTC. It encodes CASSPWGTSGSYEQYF. The J gene is TRBJ2-7, the V gene TRBV18; 14 positions match TRBD2. The CDR3 is 16 amino acids. From germline, CDR1 is KGHSH and CDR2 LQKENI. After removal of 2 bases from V and 4 bases from J, the junction contained 4 bases not matched to a gene.